These 32 T cell receptor beta chains came from one sample sequenced in a study of blood T cell repertoires in COVID-19. Profiling relied on immunoSEQ multiplex PCR, and the TCRdb table lists in-frame clones only, not all of them. The data hold 140,000 to 150,000 clones, with 70% to 90% observed a single time. The specimen was peripheral blood. The receptors were sampled from a man in his sixties with active or convalescent COVID-19.

A few counts support this clone. The CDR3 DNA is TGTGCCAGCAGTTTCTCGGTTCCTAGCACAGATACGCAGTATTTT. Amino acids: CASSFSVPSTDTQYF. V and J are TRBV28 and TRBJ2-3; no clear D. The CDR3 totals 15 residues. Trimming stripped 3 bases from V and 0 bases from J, with 10 bases between. Germline CDR1 is MDHEN and CDR2 is SYDVKM.

This chain uses TRBV12-5 with TRBJ2-2; D not resolved. Germline assignment: CDR1 LGHNT and CDR2 FRNRAP. Trimming shortened V by 3 bases and J by 0 bases, and 8 bases separated the two germline ends. There are 15 residues in the CDR3. This chain's CDR3 is CASGFVLSNTGELFF. The CDR3 bases are TGTGCTAGTGGTTTTGTACTGTCGAACACCGGGGAGCTGTTTTTT.

In this sample, this clone turned up once. The chain is built from TRBV12-3 or TRBV12-4 and TRBJ1-6; D is uncertain. This CDR3 has 12 amino acids. Trimming took off 6 bases at V and 9 bases at J, with 9 bases between the two ends. CDR3 nucleotides: TGTGCCAGCAGCACCGGCGGTTCACCCCTCCACTTT. The encoded protein is CASSTGGSPLHF.

The chain combines TRBV5-4 with TRBJ2-3; tentative D call: TRBD2 (6 bases). Germline V CDR1 and CDR2: SGHNT, YYREEE (reference sequence). Trimming took off 2 bases at V and 0 bases at J, with 16 bases between the two ends. The CDR3 length is 17 residues. The CDR3 DNA follows: TGTGCCAGCAGCTTCCTGGGTAGCGGCTATAGCACAGATACGCAGTATTTT. Translation gives CASSFLGSGYSTDTQYF.

The J gene is TRBJ1-3, the V gene TRBV25-1; D gene unclear. Germline CDR1 MGHDK, CDR2 SYGVNS. CDR3 size: 14 residues. V was cut by 2 bases and J by 6 bases, with 11 bases left in between. This CDR3 reads CASSEVGFANTIYF. The CDR3 DNA reads TGTGCCAGCAGTGAAGTGGGCTTTGCAAACACCATATATTTT.

This clone showed up just once. V is TRBV5-4 and J is TRBJ1-4; 8 bases agree with TRBD1. In germline, CDR1 is SGHNT, CDR2 YYREEE (reference sequence). Trimming at V came to 5 bases and at J to 8 bases, leaving 5 bases not matched to a gene. This CDR3 comprises 13 residues. The CDR3 bases are TGTGCCAGCAGATCTCAGGGGGCGGAAAAACTGTTTTTT. This encodes CASRSQGAEKLFF.

The J gene is TRBJ1-4, the V gene TRBV19; tentatively, D is TRBD1 (5 bases). V shed 10 bases and J shed 11 bases, with 20 bases lying between them. CDR1 and CDR2 (germline): LNHDA, SQIVND (reference sequence). The CDR3 consists of 13 residues. The CDR3 protein is CATGAQSQGKLFF. The CDR3 region has the DNA TGTGCCACCGGAGCACAGTCTCAGGGCAAACTGTTTTTT.

The V gene is TRBV19, the J gene TRBJ2-2; D perhaps matches TRBD1 (6 bases). V lost 3 bases and J lost 0, with 11 bases in between. The CDR3 spans 16 residues. Germline CDR1 and CDR2: LNHDA and SQIVND (reference sequence). The CDR3 region is CASSILGAANTGELFF. The CDR3 bases are TGTGCCAGTAGTATTTTGGGGGCCGCGAACACCGGGGAGCTGTTTTTT.

This clone was recorded a few times. The chain combines TRBV5-1 with TRBJ2-3; 9 bases map to TRBD1. The CDR3 runs to 17 residues. Germline-derived CDR1 and CDR2 are SGHRS and YFSETQ. With 1 base clipped from V and 5 bases from J, the junction kept 11 bases outside the gene matches. CDR3 bases: TGCGCCAGCAGCTTGATAGGGACAGGGTCCACCGGAGATACGCAGTATTTT. It translates to CASSLIGTGSTGDTQYF.

This chain links TRBV27 with TRBJ2-7, with 9 nucleotides matching TRBD2. From germline, CDR1 is MNHEY and CDR2 SMNVEV (reference sequence). With 3 bases clipped from V and 5 bases from J, the junction kept 8 bases outside the gene matches. This CDR3 has 15 residues. CDR3 loop: CASSFQGLAGNEQYF. The CDR3 DNA reads TGTGCCAGCAGTTTCCAGGGGCTAGCGGGAAACGAGCAGTACTTC.

The chain links TRBV19 to TRBJ2-3; 9 bases are shared with TRBD1. CDR1 LNHDA and CDR2 SQIVND come from the germline V gene (reference sequence). The CDR3 is made up of 17 amino acids. The V and J ends lost 5 bases and 4 bases, in that order; junction bases with no gene match: 13. The CDR3 region has the DNA TGTGCCAGTAGTGACCCAGGTGACAGGGGGAGCCCAGATACGCAGTATTTT. Protein sequence: CASSDPGDRGSPDTQYF.

This chain links TRBV9 with TRBJ2-7; D gene unclear. V was trimmed by 0 bases and J by 1 base, leaving 8 bases between them. The germline V gene encodes CDR1 SGDLS and CDR2 YYNGEE. The CDR3 extends over 14 amino acids. CDR3 region: CASSVGAPSYEQYF. CDR3 nucleotides: TGTGCCAGCAGCGTAGGTGCGCCTTCCTACGAGCAGTACTTC.

V and J are TRBV20-1 and TRBJ2-7; 7 bases align to TRBD2. Unmatched junction bases numbered 7, after V lost 3 bases and J lost 2 bases. CDR3 length: 14 residues. Germline CDR1 reads DFQATT; CDR2 reads SNEGSKA (reference sequence). The CDR3 DNA reads TGCAGTGCTAGTGCTCCGAGCGGGACCTACGAGCAGTACTTC. It encodes CSASAPSGTYEQYF.

This chain uses TRBV7-2 with TRBJ2-7; 12 bases align to TRBD2. CDR1 is SGHTA and CDR2 is FQGNSA in the germline V gene. V lost 5 bases, J lost 6 bases, and 11 bases stayed unmatched. The CDR3 totals 16 residues. CDR3 bases: TGTGCCAGCAGCCCATCCCTAGCGGGAGGGCTCATCGAGCAGTACTTC. Protein sequence: CASSPSLAGGLIEQYF.

The gene calls are TRBV4-1 and TRBJ2-1; D perhaps matches TRBD2 (7 bases). The germline V gene has CDR1 MGHRA and CDR2 YSYEKL. With 3 bases removed from V and 2 bases from J, the gap between germline ends came to 17 bases. The CDR3 extends over 17 amino acids. The DNA of the CDR3 is TGCGCCAGCAGCCAGGGGGGGGCACCAGGACCCTACAATGAGCAGTTCTTC. Translated, it gives CASSQGGAPGPYNEQFF.

This clone was seen once. V usage is TRBV18 and J usage is TRBJ1-1; D possibly corresponds to TRBD1 (5 bases). Germline CDR1 is KGHSH and CDR2 is LQKENI. V was cut by 6 bases and J by 4 bases, with 21 bases left in between. The CDR3 has 16 amino acids. CDR3 sequence (DNA): TGTGCCAGCTCCCCGGACCCAGGGATCGTTCTCACTGAAGCTTTCTTT. This sequence encodes CASSPDPGIVLTEAFF. Full variable domain (remainder filled in from reference TRBV18 and TRBJ1-1): NAGVMQNPRHLVRRRGQEARLRCSPMKGHSHVYWYRQLPEEGLKFMVYLQKENIIDESGMPKERFSAEFPKEGPSILRIQQVVRGDSAAYFCASSPDPGIVLTEAFFGQGTRLTVV.

The CDR3 region is CASSWGRDNEKLFF. The CDR3 DNA is TGTGCCAGCAGCTGGGGCCGTGATAATGAAAAACTGTTTTTT. The genes are TRBV3-1 (or the pseudogene TRBV3-2) and TRBJ1-4; D perhaps matches TRBD1 (5 bases). The CDR3 runs to 14 residues. Looked up from germline, CDR1 is LGHDT and CDR2 is YNNKEL (reference sequence). V dropped 5 bases and J dropped 4 bases, with 11 bases sitting between them.

This sequence joins TRBV6-5 and TRBJ1-3; TRBD1 matches 12 bases. This CDR3 has 14 residues. V shed 5 bases and J 11 bases; nucleotides not matched to a gene: 7. Germline CDR1 is MNHEY and CDR2 is SVGAGI. In DNA, the CDR3 is TGTGCCAGCAGTACGGGGACAGGGGGCAAGGCCATATATTTT. Amino acid sequence: CASSTGTGGKAIYF.

This clone occurred a few times. This chain connects TRBV28 to TRBJ1-2, with TRBD1 matching over 11 bases. CDR1 and CDR2 from the germline V gene are MDHEN and SYDVKM. This CDR3 comprises 18 residues. Losses at the gene ends were 5 bases for V and 1 base for J; bases not matched to a gene: 12. The CDR3 sequence: CASSAGQGVVFLNYGYTF. CDR3 DNA sequence: TGTGCCAGCAGTGCGGGACAGGGGGTCGTCTTCCTTAACTATGGCTACACCTTC.

This clone has more than one count but fewer than ten. The rearrangement joins TRBV28 to TRBJ1-5, with D possibly matching TRBD1 (5 bases). The CDR3 is 14 residues long. V was cut by 3 bases and J by 4 bases, with 10 bases left in between. Germline V CDR1 and CDR2: MDHEN, SYDVKM. CDR3 coding DNA: TGTGCCAGCAGTTTGGGGGGTTTTAATCAGCCCCAGCATTTT. Protein sequence: CASSLGGFNQPQHF. Variable domain in full (rest from reference TRBV28 and TRBJ1-5): DVKVTQSSRYLVKRTGEKVFLECVQDMDHENMFWYRQDPGLGLRLIYFSYDVKMKEKGDIPEGYSVSREKKERFSLILESASTNQTSMYLCASSLGGFNQPQHFGDGTRLSIL.

The chain uses TRBV5-1 and TRBJ2-5; tentative D call: TRBD1 (7 bases). The V gene's germline CDR1 is SGHRS and CDR2 YFSETQ. Trimming removed 0 bases at V and 3 bases at J, with 12 bases between. The CDR3 has 15 residues. The CDR3 bases are TGCGCCAGCAGCTTGGACCGGGGGACAGAAGAGACCCAGTACTTC. Protein product: CASSLDRGTEETQYF.

This clone was found once. This chain uses TRBV11-2 with TRBJ2-7, with 12 bases that match TRBD2. The CDR3 consists of 16 residues. The V and J ends lost 4 bases and 2 bases, in that order; junction bases with no gene match: 6. Looked up from germline, CDR1 is SGHAT and CDR2 is FQNNGV. The CDR3 region has the DNA TGTGCCAGCAGCTCGATGACTAGCGGGAGTCCCTACGAGCAGTACTTC. Translating it yields CASSSMTSGSPYEQYF.

This sequence joins TRBV27 and TRBJ2-5, with a tentative D call TRBD1 (8 bases). Trimming took off 5 bases at V and 7 bases at J, with 17 bases between the two ends. CDR3 length equals 14 residues. Looked up from germline, CDR1 is MNHEY and CDR2 is SMNVEV (reference sequence). The CDR3 reads CASSTDRVAGTQYF. Written as DNA, the CDR3 is TGTGCCAGCAGTACGGACAGGGTAGCGGGGACCCAGTACTTC.

The chain couples TRBV11-2 to TRBJ1-6; a possible D gene is TRBD1 (5 bases). Deletions cut 3 bases from V and 10 bases from J, with 16 bases between. This CDR3 is 15 amino acids long. Germline assignment: CDR1 SGHAT and CDR2 FQNNGV. Written as DNA, the CDR3 is TGTGCCAGCAGCTTGGTAGGGGAAGTGGAATCACCCCTCCACTTT. Protein: CASSLVGEVESPLHF.

The chain recombines TRBV15 with TRBJ2-7, with a possible D match to TRBD2 (6 bases). The germline V and J ends were trimmed by 0 bases and 6 bases, with 12 bases remaining between them. Germline CDR1 reads LNHNV; CDR2 reads YYDKDF (reference sequence). This CDR3 has 14 amino acids. The CDR3 is CATSRDRRAGEQYF. CDR3 DNA: TGTGCCACCAGCAGAGATAGGAGAGCGGGCGAGCAGTACTTC. Full variable domain (outside the CDR3, taken from reference TRBV15 and TRBJ2-7): DAMVIQNPRYQVTQFGKPVTLSCSQTLNHNVMYWYQQKSSQAPKLLFHYYDKDFNNEADTPDNFQSRRPNTSFCFLDIRSPGLGDTAMYLCATSRDRRAGEQYFGPGTRLTVT.

The J gene is TRBJ2-3, the V gene TRBV6-6; 10 bases fit TRBD2. The CDR3 consists of 14 residues. Unmatched junction bases numbered 3, after V lost 8 bases and J lost 1 base. Germline lookup yields CDR1 MNHNY and CDR2 SVGAGI (reference sequence). The CDR3 spells CASSGLAGTDTQYF. For the CDR3, the DNA is TGTGCCAGCTCCGGACTAGCGGGCACAGATACGCAGTATTTT.

The table lists this clone with a count of one. The V call is TRBV11-2, the J call TRBJ2-5; 7 nucleotides line up with TRBD1. The CDR3 sequence is 14 residues long. CDR1 and CDR2 from the germline V gene are SGHAT and FQNNGV. Trimming at V came to 3 bases and at J to 4 bases, leaving 5 bases not matched to a gene. The DNA of the CDR3 is TGTGCCAGCAGCTTTGACAGGGTGGGAGAGACCCAGTACTTC. Amino acids: CASSFDRVGETQYF.

This chain uses TRBV6-2 or TRBV6-3 with TRBJ1-3, with 8 positions matching TRBD1. The CDR3 consists of 14 residues. V dropped 6 bases and J dropped 4; count of bases not matched to a gene: 5. Per germline, CDR1 MNHEY and CDR2 SVGEGT. The chain's CDR3 is CASSRTGSGNTIYF. The CDR3 DNA follows: TGTGCCAGCAGCCGGACAGGGTCGGGAAACACCATATATTTT.

The chain combines TRBV11-3 with TRBJ2-6; 7 bases line up with TRBD2. The CDR3 loop spans 17 amino acids. Per the germline V gene, CDR1 is SGHNT and CDR2 is YENEEA. J gave up 4 bases and V 1 base, and 7 bases lay outside the gene matches. The CDR3 DNA reads TGTGCCAGCAGCTTAGGGGCCCCAGCGGGGGGGGCCAACGTCCTGACTTTC. Protein product: CASSLGAPAGGANVLTF.

The gene calls are TRBV2 and TRBJ1-5; D might be TRBD1 (5 bases). The germline gives CDR1 SNHLY, CDR2 FYNNEI. The ends were cut back, 7 bases at V and 1 base at J, with 14 bases in the middle. The CDR3 totals 15 residues. Here the CDR3 reads CASKKGSSSNQPQHF. Here the CDR3 DNA reads TGTGCCAGCAAAAAGGGGTCCTCCAGCAATCAGCCCCAGCATTTT.

A single count supports this clone. The gene calls are TRBV4-3 and TRBJ2-1; TRBD2 matches at 8 bases. V was pared by 0 bases and J by 13 bases, with 11 bases of the junction left unmatched. This CDR3 contains 15 residues. Germline CDR1 is LGHNA and CDR2 is YSLEER. This chain's CDR3 is CASSQDVGVAGTQFF. CDR3 in DNA: TGCGCCAGCAGCCAAGATGTAGGGGTAGCGGGGACCCAGTTCTTC.

This clone is a singleton in its sample. The J gene is TRBJ2-6, the V gene TRBV5-1; TRBD2 is a possible D gene (5 bases). This CDR3 has 18 amino acids. The germline V gene has CDR1 SGHRS and CDR2 YFSETQ. V lost 1 base and J lost 4, with 18 bases in between. For the CDR3, the DNA is TGCGCCAGCAGCTTGAATCCTCAGGCTACGGGAGGGGCCAACGTCCTGACTTTC. Translation gives CASSLNPQATGGANVLTF.